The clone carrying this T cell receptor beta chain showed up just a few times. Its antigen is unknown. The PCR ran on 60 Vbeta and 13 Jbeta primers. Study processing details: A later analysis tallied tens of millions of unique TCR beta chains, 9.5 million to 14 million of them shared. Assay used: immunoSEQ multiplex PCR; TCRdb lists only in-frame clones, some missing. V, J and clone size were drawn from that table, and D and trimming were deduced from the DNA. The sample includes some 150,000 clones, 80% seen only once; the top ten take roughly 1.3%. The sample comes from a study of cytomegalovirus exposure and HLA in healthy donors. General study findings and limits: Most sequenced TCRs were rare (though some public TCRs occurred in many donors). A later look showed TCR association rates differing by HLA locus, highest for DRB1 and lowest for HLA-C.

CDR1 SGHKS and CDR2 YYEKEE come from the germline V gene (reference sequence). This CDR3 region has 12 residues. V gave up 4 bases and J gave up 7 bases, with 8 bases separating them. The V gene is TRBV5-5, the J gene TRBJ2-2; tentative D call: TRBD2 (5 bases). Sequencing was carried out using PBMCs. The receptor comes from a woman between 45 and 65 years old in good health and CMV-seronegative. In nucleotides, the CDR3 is TGTGCCAGCAGCCGGGCGGGCGGGGAGCTGTTTTTT. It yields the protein CASSRAGGELFF.